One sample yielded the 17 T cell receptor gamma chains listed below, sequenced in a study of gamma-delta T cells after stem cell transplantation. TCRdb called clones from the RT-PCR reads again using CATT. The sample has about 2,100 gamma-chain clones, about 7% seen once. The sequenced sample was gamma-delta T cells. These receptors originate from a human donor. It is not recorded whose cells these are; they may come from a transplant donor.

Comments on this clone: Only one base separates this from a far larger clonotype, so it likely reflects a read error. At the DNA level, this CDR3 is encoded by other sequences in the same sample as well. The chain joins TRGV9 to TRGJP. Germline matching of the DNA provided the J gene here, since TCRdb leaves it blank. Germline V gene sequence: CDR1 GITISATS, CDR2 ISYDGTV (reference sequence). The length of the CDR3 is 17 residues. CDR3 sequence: CALWDAEQELGKKIKVF. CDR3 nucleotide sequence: TGTGCCCTGTGGGATGCAGAACAAGAGTTGGGCAAAAAAATCAAGGTATTT.

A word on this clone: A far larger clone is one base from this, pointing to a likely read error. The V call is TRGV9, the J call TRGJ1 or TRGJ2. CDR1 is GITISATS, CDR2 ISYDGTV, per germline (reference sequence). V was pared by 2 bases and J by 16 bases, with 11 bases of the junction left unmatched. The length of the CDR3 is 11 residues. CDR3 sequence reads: CALWEGTVKLF. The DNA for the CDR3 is TGTGCCTTGTGGGAGGGCACGGTCAAGCTCTTT.

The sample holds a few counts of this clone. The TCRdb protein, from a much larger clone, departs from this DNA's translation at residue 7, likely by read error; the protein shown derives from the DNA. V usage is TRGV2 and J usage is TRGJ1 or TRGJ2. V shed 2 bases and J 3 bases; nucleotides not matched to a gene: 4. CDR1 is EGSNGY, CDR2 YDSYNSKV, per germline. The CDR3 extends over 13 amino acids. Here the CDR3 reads CATWDVTYYKKLF. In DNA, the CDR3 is TGTGCCACCTGGGACGTTACTTATTATAAGAAACTCTTT.

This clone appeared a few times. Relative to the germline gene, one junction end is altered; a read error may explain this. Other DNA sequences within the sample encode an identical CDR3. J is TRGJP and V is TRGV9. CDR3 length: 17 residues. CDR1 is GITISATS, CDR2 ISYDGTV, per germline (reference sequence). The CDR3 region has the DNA TGTGCCTTGTGGGAGGTGCACATTGATATGGGCAAGAAAATCAAGGTATTT. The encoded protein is CALWEVHIDMGKKIKVF.

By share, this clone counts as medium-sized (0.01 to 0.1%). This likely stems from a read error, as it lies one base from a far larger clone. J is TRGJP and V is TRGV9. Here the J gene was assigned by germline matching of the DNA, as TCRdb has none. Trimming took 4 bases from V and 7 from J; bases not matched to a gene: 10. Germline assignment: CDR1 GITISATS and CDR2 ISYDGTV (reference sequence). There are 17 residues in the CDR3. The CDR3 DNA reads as TGTGCCTTGTGGGAAGCGAACGGGGAGTTGGGCAAAAAAATCAAGGTATTT. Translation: CALWEANGELGKKIKVF.

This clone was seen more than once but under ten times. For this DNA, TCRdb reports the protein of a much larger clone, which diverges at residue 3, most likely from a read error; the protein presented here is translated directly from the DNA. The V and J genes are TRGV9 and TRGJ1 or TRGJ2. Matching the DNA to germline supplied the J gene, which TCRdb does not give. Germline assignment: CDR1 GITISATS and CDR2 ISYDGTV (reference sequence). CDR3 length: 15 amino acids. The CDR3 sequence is CASWEVGGRYYKKLF. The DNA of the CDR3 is TGTGCCTCGTGGGAGGTGGGGGGTAGGTATTATAAGAAACTCTTT.

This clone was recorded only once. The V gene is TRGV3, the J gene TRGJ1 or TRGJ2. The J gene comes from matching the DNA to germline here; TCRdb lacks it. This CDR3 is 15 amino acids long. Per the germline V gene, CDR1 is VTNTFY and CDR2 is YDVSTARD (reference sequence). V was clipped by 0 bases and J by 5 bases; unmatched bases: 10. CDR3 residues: CATWDRRGSDYKKLF. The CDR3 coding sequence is TGTGCCACCTGGGACAGGCGGGGTTCTGATTATAAGAAACTCTTT.

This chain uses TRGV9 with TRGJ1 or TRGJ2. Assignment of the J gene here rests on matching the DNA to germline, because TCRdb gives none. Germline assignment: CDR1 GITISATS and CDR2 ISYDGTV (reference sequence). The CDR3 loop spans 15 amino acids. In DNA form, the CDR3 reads TGTTCCGTGTGGGAGGTTGGAAACTATCATTATAAGAAACTCTTT. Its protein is CSVWEVGNYHYKKLF.

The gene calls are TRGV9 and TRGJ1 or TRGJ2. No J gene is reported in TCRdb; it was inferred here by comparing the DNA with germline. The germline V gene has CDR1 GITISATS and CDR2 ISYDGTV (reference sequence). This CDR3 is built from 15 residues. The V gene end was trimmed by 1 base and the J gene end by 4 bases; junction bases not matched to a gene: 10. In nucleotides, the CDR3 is TGTGCCTTGTGGGAGGTAACGGTTAAGTATTATAAGAAACTCTTT. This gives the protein CALWEVTVKYYKKLF.

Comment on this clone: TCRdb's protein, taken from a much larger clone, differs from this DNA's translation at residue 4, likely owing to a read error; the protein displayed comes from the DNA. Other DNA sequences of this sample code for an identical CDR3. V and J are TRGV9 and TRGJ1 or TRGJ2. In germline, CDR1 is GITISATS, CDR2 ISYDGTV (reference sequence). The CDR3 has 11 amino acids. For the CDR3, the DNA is TGTGCCTTGCGGGAGGTGCATAGGAAACTCTTT. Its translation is CALREVHRKLF.

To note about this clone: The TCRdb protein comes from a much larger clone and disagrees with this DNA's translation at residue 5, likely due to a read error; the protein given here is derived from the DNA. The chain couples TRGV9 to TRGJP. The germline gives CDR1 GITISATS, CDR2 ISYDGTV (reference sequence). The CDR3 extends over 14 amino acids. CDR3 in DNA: TGTGCCTTGTGGCACGAGTTGGGCAAAAAAATCAAGGTATTT. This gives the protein CALWHELGKKIKVF.

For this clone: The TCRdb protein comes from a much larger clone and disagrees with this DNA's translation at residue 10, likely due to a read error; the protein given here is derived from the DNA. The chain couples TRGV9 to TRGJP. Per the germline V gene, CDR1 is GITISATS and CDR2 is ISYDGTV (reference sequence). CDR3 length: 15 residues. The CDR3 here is CALWERELGTKIKVF. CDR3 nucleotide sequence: TGTGCCTTGTGGGAGCGAGAGTTGGGCACAAAAATCAAGGTATTT.

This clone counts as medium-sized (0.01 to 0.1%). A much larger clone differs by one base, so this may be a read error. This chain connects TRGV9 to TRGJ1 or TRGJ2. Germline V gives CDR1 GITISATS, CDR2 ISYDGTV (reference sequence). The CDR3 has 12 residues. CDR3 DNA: TGTGCCTTGTGGAAGGTGCGGTATAAGAAACTCTTT. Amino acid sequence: CALWKVRYKKLF.

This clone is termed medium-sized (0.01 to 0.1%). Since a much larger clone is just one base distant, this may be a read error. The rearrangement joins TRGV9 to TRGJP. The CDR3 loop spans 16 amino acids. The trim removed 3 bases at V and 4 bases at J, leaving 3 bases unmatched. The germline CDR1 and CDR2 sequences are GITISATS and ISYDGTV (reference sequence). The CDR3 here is CALWEFQELGKKIKVF. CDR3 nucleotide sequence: TGTGCCTTGTGGGAGTTCCAAGAGTTGGGCAAAAAAATCAAGGTATTT.

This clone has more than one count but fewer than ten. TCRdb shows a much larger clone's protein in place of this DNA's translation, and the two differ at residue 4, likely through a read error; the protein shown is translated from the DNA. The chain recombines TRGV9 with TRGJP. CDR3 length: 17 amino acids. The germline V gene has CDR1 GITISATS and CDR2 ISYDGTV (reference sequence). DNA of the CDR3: TGTGCCTTGCGGGAGGGATTTCAAGAGTTGGGCAAAAAAATCAAGGTATTT. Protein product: CALREGFQELGKKIKVF.

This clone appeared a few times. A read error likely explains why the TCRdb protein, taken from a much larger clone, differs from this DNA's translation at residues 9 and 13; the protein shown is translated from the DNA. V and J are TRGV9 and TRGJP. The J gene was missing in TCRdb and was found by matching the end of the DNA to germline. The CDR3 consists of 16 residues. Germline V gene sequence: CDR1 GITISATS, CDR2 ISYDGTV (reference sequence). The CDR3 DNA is TGTGCCTTGTGGGAGGTGCGGGAGTGGGGCAAAAAAAACAAGGTATTT. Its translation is CALWEVREWGKKNKVF.

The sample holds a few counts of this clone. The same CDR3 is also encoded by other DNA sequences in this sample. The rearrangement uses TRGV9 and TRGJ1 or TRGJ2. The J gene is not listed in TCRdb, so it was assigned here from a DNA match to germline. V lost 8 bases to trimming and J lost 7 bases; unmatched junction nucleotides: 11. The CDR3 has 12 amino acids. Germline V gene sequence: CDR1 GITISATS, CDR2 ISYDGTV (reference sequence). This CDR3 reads CALLDFRYKKLF. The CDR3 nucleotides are TGTGCCTTGTTGGATTTTAGGTATAAGAAACTCTTT.